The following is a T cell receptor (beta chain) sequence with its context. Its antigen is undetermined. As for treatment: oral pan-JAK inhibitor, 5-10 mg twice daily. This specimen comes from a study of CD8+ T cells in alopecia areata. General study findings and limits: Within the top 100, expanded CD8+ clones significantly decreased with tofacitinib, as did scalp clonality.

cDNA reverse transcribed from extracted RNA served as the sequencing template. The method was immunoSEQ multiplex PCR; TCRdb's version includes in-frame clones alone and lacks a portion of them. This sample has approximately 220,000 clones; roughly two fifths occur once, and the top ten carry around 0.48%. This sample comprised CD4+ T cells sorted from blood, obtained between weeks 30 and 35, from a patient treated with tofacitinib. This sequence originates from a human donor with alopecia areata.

The CDR3 bases are TGCGCCAGCAGCCCGACGGGACTAGCGGCCTACGAGCAGTACTTC. Its translation is CASSPTGLAAYEQYF. The rearrangement joins TRBV5-1 to TRBJ2-7, with 11 bases lining up with TRBD2. After removal of 4 bases from V and 2 bases from J, the junction contained 5 bases not matched to a gene. The CDR3 contains 15 residues. Germline V gene data show CDR1 as SGHRS and CDR2 as YFSETQ. Complete variable domain (other parts from reference TRBV5-1 and TRBJ2-7): KAGVTQTPRYLIKTRGQQVTLSCSPISGHRSVSWYQQTPGQGLQFLFEYFSETQRNKGNFPGRFSGRQFSNSRSEMNVSTLELGDSALYLCASSPTGLAAYEQYFGPGTRLTVT.